These 27 T cell receptor beta chains came from one sample sequenced in a study of blood T cell repertoires in COVID-19. Using immunoSEQ multiplex PCR, the repertoire was profiled, and TCRdb retains in-frame clones only, with some absent. The sample holds hundreds of thousands of clones; approximately 79% are singletons and the top ten take roughly 4%. The sequenced sample was PBMCs or T cells enriched from blood (not recorded which). Receptors were obtained from a man aged 30-40 years with acute COVID-19.

This rearrangement joins TRBV27 to TRBJ2-5; maybe TRBD2 (6 bases). Looked up from germline, CDR1 is MNHEY and CDR2 is SMNVEV (reference sequence). The CDR3 has 15 residues. V lost 4 bases, J lost 3 bases, and 15 bases lay in between. The CDR3 coding sequence is TGTGCCAGCAGTTCTCCGGGACTTCCAAAAGAGACCCAGTACTTC. This sequence encodes CASSSPGLPKETQYF.

The chain has TRBV7-9 and TRBJ2-2; the D is unclear. This CDR3 has 13 residues. V lost 8 bases, J lost 5 bases, and 12 bases lay in between. Germline lookup yields CDR1 SEHNR and CDR2 FQNEAQ (reference sequence). The CDR3 spells CASLQTETGELFF. For the CDR3, the DNA is TGTGCCAGCCTCCAGACTGAAACCGGGGAGCTGTTTTTT. The whole variable domain, filled in from reference TRBV7-9 and TRBJ2-2, reads DTGVSQNPRHKITKRGQNVTFRCDPISEHNRLYWYRQTLGQGPEFLTYFQNEAQLEKSRLLSDRFSAERPKGSFSTLEIQRTEQGDSAMYLCASLQTETGELFFGEGSRLTVL.

CDR3 region: CASSPPVTNTEAFF. The CDR3 coding sequence is TGCGCCAGCAGCCCTCCGGTAACGAACACTGAAGCTTTCTTT. This sequence joins TRBV5-1 and TRBJ1-1; D gene ambiguous. Germline CDR1 reads SGHRS; CDR2 reads YFSETQ. This CDR3 is 14 amino acids long. The ends were cut back, 4 bases at V and 1 base at J, with 11 bases in the middle.

This sequence joins TRBV7-2 and TRBJ2-1; D possibly corresponds to TRBD1 (5 bases). The CDR3 is 17 residues long. V was pared by 1 base and J by 0 bases, with 13 bases between. Germline assignment: CDR1 SGHTA and CDR2 FQGNSA. CDR3 sequence reads: CASSLGQGKSSYNEQFF. CDR3 DNA sequence: TGTGCCAGCAGCTTAGGTCAGGGTAAGAGCTCCTACAATGAGCAGTTCTTC.

V gene TRBV11-2 combines with J gene TRBJ2-1, with 8 bases identical to TRBD1. The CDR3 runs 16 residues. The junction had 3 bases not matched to a gene; V was cut back by 2 bases and J by 0 bases. The V gene's germline CDR1 is SGHAT and CDR2 FQNNGV. The CDR3 DNA reads TGTGCCAGCAGCTTATTTGGACAGGGCTCCTACAATGAGCAGTTCTTC. Protein sequence: CASSLFGQGSYNEQFF.

The V gene is TRBV10-3, the J gene TRBJ2-3, with D uncertain. This CDR3 comprises 12 residues. V lost 10 bases and J 4 bases, leaving 12 bases between the germline ends. In germline, CDR1 is ENHRY, CDR2 SYGVKD. This CDR3 reads CATQDIADTQYF. The CDR3 nucleotides read TGTGCCACCCAGGATATCGCAGATACGCAGTATTTT.

This clone was observed a handful of times. The V call is TRBV6-6, the J call TRBJ1-4; 7 nucleotides agree with TRBD1. Germline V gives CDR1 MNHNY, CDR2 SVGAGI (reference sequence). The CDR3 loop spans 19 amino acids. With 6 bases clipped from V and 0 bases from J, the junction kept 16 bases outside the gene matches. CDR3 in DNA: TGTGCCAGCAGCTCTCGGGATCACAGGGGCGCCCCAACTAATGAAAAACTGTTTTTT. Amino acid sequence: CASSSRDHRGAPTNEKLFF.

V gene TRBV4-3 combines with J gene TRBJ2-3, with 9 bases matching TRBD2. The ends lost 2 bases at V and 7 bases at J; junction bases unmatched: 13. Germline-derived CDR1 and CDR2 are LGHNA and YSLEER. The CDR3 length is 17 residues. In DNA, the CDR3 is TGCGCCAGCAGCCAAACCTTAAGCGGGAGGTCCTCAAATACGCAGTATTTT. Translating gives CASSQTLSGRSSNTQYF.

The chain links TRBV5-8 to TRBJ2-3, with a weak D call TRBD1 (6 bases). Trimming pared 8 bases from V and 3 bases from J, leaving 10 bases between. CDR3 size: 12 residues. The V gene's germline CDR1 is SGHTS and CDR2 YDEGEE. This CDR3 reads CASRGGTDTQYF. The CDR3 nucleotides read TGTGCCAGTAGAGGGGGTACAGATACGCAGTATTTT.

The chain combines TRBV18 with TRBJ2-5, with D perhaps matching TRBD2 (5 bases). The CDR3 extends over 13 amino acids. V was shortened by 3 bases and J by 4 bases, with 9 bases between the two germline ends. Germline V gene lookup returns CDR1 KGHSH and CDR2 LQKENI. The CDR3: CASSPGVRETQYF. The CDR3 DNA follows: TGTGCCAGCTCACCGGGAGTTAGAGAGACCCAGTACTTC.

V is TRBV5-4 and J is TRBJ2-1; the match to TRBD1 covers 10 bases. CDR1 and CDR2 (germline): SGHNT, YYREEE (reference sequence). CDR3 size: 18 residues. Trimming cost V 5 bases and J 2 bases; bases outside gene matches: 13. The CDR3 loop reads CASRGGQGPPRTYNEQFF. As DNA, the CDR3 is TGTGCCAGCAGGGGGGGACAGGGGCCGCCCCGAACCTACAATGAGCAGTTCTTC.

This chain joins TRBV5-8 and TRBJ1-3; a weak D match, TRBD1 (5 bases). V gave up 3 bases and J gave up 0 bases, with 10 bases separating them. The CDR3 runs 15 residues. Per germline, CDR1 SGHTS and CDR2 YDEGEE. The CDR3 DNA reads TGTGCCAGCAGCTCCGGGACTCTCTCTGGAAACACCATATATTTT. It yields the protein CASSSGTLSGNTIYF.

The chain has TRBV27 and TRBJ1-1; D call uncertain. Trimming cost V 9 bases and J 4 bases, with 18 bases left between them. CDR3 size: 14 residues. Germline CDR1 and CDR2: MNHEY and SMNVEV (reference sequence). The chain's CDR3 is CASISSGAGTEAFF. CDR3 nucleotides: TGTGCCAGTATCTCATCGGGTGCTGGCACTGAAGCTTTCTTT.

In its sample, this clone was seen a few times. The CDR3 loop reads CASSLGGLREKLFF. The CDR3 DNA follows: TGTGCCAGCAGCTTAGGGGGCTTGAGGGAAAAACTGTTTTTT. The V and J genes are TRBV7-2 and TRBJ1-4; a weak D match, TRBD1 (5 bases). Trimming stripped 1 base from V and 8 bases from J, with 11 bases between. CDR3 size: 14 residues. Germline CDR1 is SGHTA and CDR2 is FQGNSA.

The chain carries TRBV2 and TRBJ1-2, with D perhaps matching TRBD1 (5 bases). Trimming left V 2 bases short and J 13 bases short, with 11 bases between. In germline, CDR1 is SNHLY, CDR2 FYNNEI. The CDR3 runs 11 residues. The CDR3 coding sequence is TGTGCCAGCAGTGAATTGGGGGGGAGCACCTTC. It is translated as CASSELGGSTF.

The rearrangement links TRBV28 to TRBJ2-3; 9 nucleotides agree with TRBD1. Losses at the gene ends were 6 bases for V and 3 bases for J; bases not matched to a gene: 4. CDR1 is MDHEN and CDR2 is SYDVKM in the germline V gene. CDR3 length: 14 amino acids. Here the CDR3 DNA reads TGTGCCAGCAGGCCGGGACAGGGAACAGATACGCAGTATTTT. This sequence encodes CASRPGQGTDTQYF.

V and J are TRBV6-5 and TRBJ2-7; D gene ambiguous. Per germline, CDR1 MNHEY and CDR2 SVGAGI. V lost 8 bases to trimming and J lost 1 base, with 12 bases between them. The CDR3 covers 13 residues. The DNA of the CDR3 is TGTGCCAGCGTCCGACTGTCTTCCTACGAGCAGTACGTC. Its translation is CASVRLSSYEQYV.

The sample holds a few counts of this clone. The gene calls are TRBV28 and TRBJ2-4, with unresolved D. Germline V gives CDR1 MDHEN, CDR2 SYDVKM. The ends were cut back, 5 bases at V and 7 bases at J, with 9 bases in the middle. There are 12 residues in the CDR3. Here the CDR3 reads CASSPAVNIQYF. The CDR3 DNA is TGTGCCAGCAGTCCTGCAGTGAACATTCAGTACTTC.

The rearrangement uses TRBV29-1 and TRBJ1-4, with TRBD1 identical over 7 bases. V shed 0 bases, J shed 10 bases, and the junction held 8 bases outside the gene matches. This CDR3 region has 14 residues. CDR1 is SQVTM, CDR2 ANQGSEA, per germline. CDR3 residues: CSVEDGAGGGKLFF. Here the CDR3 DNA reads TGCAGCGTTGAAGACGGGGCAGGGGGTGGAAAACTGTTTTTT.

This chain joins TRBV19 and TRBJ1-1; D perhaps matches TRBD1 (6 bases). CDR1 and CDR2 (germline): LNHDA, SQIVND (reference sequence). This CDR3 has 11 residues. The germline V and J ends were trimmed by 7 bases and 6 bases, with 9 bases remaining between them. For the CDR3, the DNA is TGTGCCAGTATATGGGGGCCTGAAGCTTTCTTT. As protein: CASIWGPEAFF.

This clone has only a few counts. The chain links TRBV24-1 to TRBJ1-5; D gene uncertain. V was clipped by 6 bases and J by 3 bases, with 11 bases between them. Germline V lookup: CDR1 KGHDR, CDR2 SFDVKD. The CDR3 covers 14 residues. The CDR3 sequence: CATSHRDPNQPQHF. DNA of the CDR3: TGTGCCACCAGTCACCGGGATCCCAATCAGCCCCAGCATTTT.

The chain recombines TRBV9 with TRBJ2-5, with 10 bases fitting TRBD2. Germline V CDR1 and CDR2: SGDLS, YYNGEE. V shed 0 bases, J shed 2 bases, and the junction held 7 bases outside the gene matches. This CDR3 contains 17 residues. The CDR3 reads CASSVGGASGSQETQYF. Written as DNA, the CDR3 is TGTGCCAGCAGCGTAGGAGGAGCTAGCGGGAGTCAAGAGACCCAGTACTTC.

In this sample, this clone turned up a few times. The chain recombines TRBV4-3 with TRBJ1-1, with unresolved D. Germline lookup yields CDR1 LGHNA and CDR2 YSLEER. The V gene lost 4 bases and the J gene lost 5 bases, with 8 bases spanning the gap. This CDR3 spans 12 amino acids. The chain's CDR3 is CASSRLGTEAFF. CDR3 in DNA: TGCGCCAGCAGCCGACTAGGAACTGAAGCTTTCTTT.

The V and J genes are TRBV7-2 and TRBJ2-1, with 7 bases identical to TRBD1. The length of the CDR3 is 15 residues. J lost 5 bases, V lost 4 bases, and 8 bases had no gene match. Germline V gives CDR1 SGHTA, CDR2 FQGNSA. Here the CDR3 DNA reads TGTGCCAGCAGCTACCGGACAGGCCTAAACAATGAGCAGTTCTTC. The encoded protein is CASSYRTGLNNEQFF.

The DNA for the CDR3 is TGTGCCAGCAGCCTTGGACAGGGGGTAAGATGGTACGTC. Protein product: CASSLGQGVRWYV. V gene TRBV2 combines with J gene TRBJ2-7; TRBD1 agrees at 10 bases. The germline CDR1 and CDR2 sequences are SNHLY and FYNNEI. The CDR3 has 13 amino acids. V lost 6 bases to trimming and J lost 12 bases; unmatched junction nucleotides: 11.

The CDR3 region has the DNA TGCGCCAGCAGGGGGCTAGCGACCGGGGAGCTGTTTTTT. This translates into CASRGLATGELFF. The chain recombines TRBV10-2 with TRBJ2-2; possibly TRBD2 for D (6 bases). CDR3 size: 13 residues. Germline assignment: CDR1 WSHSY and CDR2 SAAADI. V gave up 6 bases and J gave up 5 bases, with 10 bases separating them.

V is TRBV30 and J is TRBJ1-3; D is unresolved. Germline CDR1 GTSNPN, CDR2 SVGIG (reference sequence). The CDR3 has 13 residues. The ends were cut back, 0 bases at V and 3 bases at J, with 6 bases in the middle. The CDR3 sequence is CAWSVSGGNTIYF. DNA for the CDR3: TGTGCCTGGAGTGTATCCGGTGGAAACACCATATATTTT.